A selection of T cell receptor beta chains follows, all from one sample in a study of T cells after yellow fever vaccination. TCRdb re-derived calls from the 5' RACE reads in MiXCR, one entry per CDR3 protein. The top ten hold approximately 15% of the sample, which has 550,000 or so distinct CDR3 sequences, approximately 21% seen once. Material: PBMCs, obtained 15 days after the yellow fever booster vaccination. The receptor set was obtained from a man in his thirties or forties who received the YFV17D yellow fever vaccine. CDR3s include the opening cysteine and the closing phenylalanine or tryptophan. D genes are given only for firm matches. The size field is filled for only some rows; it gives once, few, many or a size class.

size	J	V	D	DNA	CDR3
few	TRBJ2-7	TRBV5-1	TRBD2	TGCGCCAGCAGTCGGACAGACTCTAGCGGGAGGGCCTTCTACGAGCAGTACTTC	CASSRTDSSGRAFYEQYF
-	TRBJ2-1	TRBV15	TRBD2	TGTGCCACCAGCAGAGTGGGGTCTAGCGGGCTGAATGAGCAGTTCTTC	CATSRVGSSGLNEQFF
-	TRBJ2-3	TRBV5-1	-	TGCGCCAGCGCCCCGGTCCCAGATTTACGCACAGATACGCAGTATTTT	CASAPVPDLRTDTQYF
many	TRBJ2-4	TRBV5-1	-	TGCGCCAGCAGCTTGACGCAGGGTCAAAACATTCAGTACTTC	CASSLTQGQNIQYF
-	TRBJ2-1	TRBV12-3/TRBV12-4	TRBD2	TGTGCCAGCAGTCCTGGGACTAGCGGGCATTCCTACAATGAGCAGTTCTTC	CASSPGTSGHSYNEQFF
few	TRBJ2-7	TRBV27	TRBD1	TGTGCCAGCAGAGACAGGGGGGCTGGCGGCTTATCCTACGAGCAGTACTTC	CASRDRGAGGLSYEQYF
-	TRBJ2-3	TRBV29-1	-	TGCAGCGTTGAAGGCCCCACTAGCACAGATACGCAGTATTTT	CSVEGPTSTDTQYF
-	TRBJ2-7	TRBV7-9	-	TGTGCCAGCAGCCCCGTGGGTAGTCACGAGCAGTACTTC	CASSPVGSHEQYF
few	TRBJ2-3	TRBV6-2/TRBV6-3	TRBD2	TGTGCCAGCAGTTACAGACCTAGCGGGAGGGCAGTAGATACGCAGTATTTT	CASSYRPSGRAVDTQYF
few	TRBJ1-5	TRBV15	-	TGTGCCACCAGCAGAGTTCCAGGGGCTGGGTGGCCCCAGCATTTT	CATSRVPGAGWPQHF
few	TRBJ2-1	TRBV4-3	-	TGCGCCAGCAGCCAAGATCCAGGCGCAGGAGCCAATGAGCAGTTCTTC	CASSQDPGAGANEQFF
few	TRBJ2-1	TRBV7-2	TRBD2	TGTGCCAGCAGCTTAGCGCGAGGGCTAGCGGGAGCGGACCCCAATGAGCAGTTCTTC	CASSLARGLAGADPNEQFF
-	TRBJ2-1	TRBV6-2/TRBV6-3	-	TGTGCCAGCGTCAGGGGTACGGAAGTCCCCTACAATGAGCAGTTCTTC	CASVRGTEVPYNEQFF
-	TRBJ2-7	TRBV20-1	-	TGCAGTGCTAGAGATTTATCAGAATACGAGCAGTACTTC	CSARDLSEYEQYF
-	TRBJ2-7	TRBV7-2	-	TGTGCCAGCAGCTTAGGGGGAGCCTCGGGAGTCGGCTACGAGCAGTACTTC	CASSLGGASGVGYEQYF
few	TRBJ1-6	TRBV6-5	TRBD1	TGTGCCAGCAATCCGGGACAGGGACAGTCCTCCTATAATTCACCCCTCCACTTT	CASNPGQGQSSYNSPLHF